The 30 T cell receptor beta chains given below trace back to one sample, sequenced in a study of type 1 and type 2 diabetes patients. PCR was run on genomic DNA. A primer set of 30 forward and 13 reverse primers amplified the CDR3. TCRdb itself ran the multiplex PCR reads through MiXCR, one entry per CDR3 protein. The sample holds 250,000 to 300,000 distinct CDR3 sequences, more than 40% seen once. Sequenced sample: peripheral blood mononuclear cells (PBMCs). The receptors here all came from a man younger than 35 with type 2 diabetes.

The chain joins TRBV12-3 or TRBV12-4 to TRBJ1-2; D is unresolved. Between the trimmed V and J ends, which lost 3 bases and 6 bases, there was a span of 11 bases. The CDR3 loop spans 13 amino acids. Written as DNA, the CDR3 is TGTGCCAGCAGTTTTGCGGTCACCAATGGCTACACCTTC. It specifies CASSFAVTNGYTF.

This clonotype appeared a few times. This CDR3 is CASSQDVGGIGSPLHF. The CDR3 bases are TGTGCCAGCAGCCAAGATGTGGGGGGAATAGGTTCACCCCTCCACTTT. This chain links TRBV4-2 with TRBJ1-6; perhaps TRBD1 as D (5 bases). Germline V gives CDR1 LGHNA, CDR2 YNFKEQ. The CDR3 is 16 amino acids. V lost 0 bases and J lost 9, with 15 bases in between.

This clonotype was counted a few times. This sequence joins TRBV19 and TRBJ1-2; D is perhaps TRBD1 (5 bases). V was trimmed by 6 bases and J by 8 bases, leaving 19 bases between them. Germline CDR1 reads LNHDA; CDR2 reads SQIVND (reference sequence). The CDR3 sequence is 14 residues long. Here the CDR3 reads CASSNSFSGSGYTF. The CDR3 DNA sequence: TGTGCCAGTAGCAACAGCTTTTCAGGGTCCGGCTACACCTTC.

The V and J genes are TRBV30 and TRBJ1-4; D ambiguous. Trimming removed 5 bases from V and 2 bases from J, with 12 bases in between. The CDR3 extends over 14 amino acids. Germline assignment: CDR1 GTSNPN and CDR2 SVGIG (reference sequence). The CDR3 here is CAWGGYSTNEKLFF. The DNA of the CDR3 is TGTGCCTGGGGCGGATACAGTACTAATGAAAAACTGTTTTTT.

This chain joins TRBV12-5 and TRBJ2-7; 7 nucleotides agree with TRBD2. The CDR3 is made up of 14 amino acids. Germline trimming cut 9 bases from V and 2 bases from J; bases unmatched to any gene: 10. From germline, CDR1 is LGHNT and CDR2 FRNRAP. The CDR3: CASSGLAEPYEQYF. The CDR3 DNA is TGTGCTAGCTCCGGGCTAGCGGAACCCTACGAGCAGTACTTC.

This clonotype was counted between two and nine times. V usage is TRBV7-2 and J usage is TRBJ1-2; D is perhaps TRBD1 (6 bases). The ends were cut back, 5 bases at V and 6 bases at J, with 19 bases in the middle. Germline assignment: CDR1 SGHTA and CDR2 FQGNSA. There are 15 residues in the CDR3. Here the CDR3 reads CASSPAQGTKDGYTF. The DNA of the CDR3 is TGTGCCAGCAGCCCAGCGCAGGGGACGAAGGATGGCTACACCTTC.

This clonotype was detected only a few times. The CDR3 nucleotides read TGCGCCAGCAGCGGGGTTAAAGGGAGCAATCAGCCCCAGCATTTT. Its protein product is CASSGVKGSNQPQHF. The chain is built from TRBV10-1 and TRBJ1-5; D remains unclear. Germline V gene data show CDR1 as WNHNN and CDR2 as SYGVQD (reference sequence). Trimming pared 6 bases from V and 1 base from J, leaving 13 bases between. The CDR3 has 15 residues.

The chain recombines TRBV13 with TRBJ2-5; 10 positions agree with TRBD2. The CDR3 has 15 amino acids. The ends lost 5 bases at V and 4 bases at J; junction bases unmatched: 7. The germline gives CDR1 PRHDT, CDR2 FYEKMQ (reference sequence). The CDR3 is CASSRLAGDGETQYF. As DNA, the CDR3 is TGTGCCAGCAGCCGCCTAGCGGGAGACGGAGAGACCCAGTACTTC. Complete variable domain (other parts from reference TRBV13 and TRBJ2-5): AAGVIQSPRHLIKEKRETATLKCYPIPRHDTVYWYQQGPGQDPQFLISFYEKMQSDKGSIPDRFSAQQFSDYHSELNMSSLELGDSALYFCASSRLAGDGETQYFGPGTRLLVL.

This clonotype was found a few times. The rearrangement joins TRBV4-3 to TRBJ1-2; the D gene is possibly TRBD1 (6 bases). The CDR3 extends over 14 amino acids. V lost 2 bases to trimming and J lost 4 bases, with 11 bases between them. Germline V gene data show CDR1 as LGHNA and CDR2 as YSLEER. The CDR3 coding sequence is TGCGCCAGCAGCCAACCAGGGGACGGCTATGGCTACACCTTC. Translation gives CASSQPGDGYGYTF.

V usage is TRBV28 and J usage is TRBJ1-6; D gene ambiguous. The CDR3 is made up of 16 amino acids. Germline values: CDR1 MDHEN, CDR2 SYDVKM. Trimming pared 2 bases from V and 7 bases from J, leaving 15 bases between. DNA of the CDR3: TGTGCCAGCAGTTTAATGGCAGTCCCTGGCAATTCACCCCTCCACTTT. It translates to CASSLMAVPGNSPLHF.

With respect to this clonotype: Compared with germline, one end of the junction differs, possibly owing to a read error. The genes are TRBV15 and TRBJ1-1, with a tentative D call TRBD1 (6 bases). The CDR3 is 14 residues long. CDR1 LNHNV and CDR2 YYDKDF come from the germline V gene (reference sequence). CDR3 in DNA: TGTGCCACCAGCCCCACAGGGCAAAACACTGAAGCTTGCTTT. Protein: CATSPTGQNTEACF.

Only a few counts were recorded for this clonotype. The chain has TRBV12-3 or TRBV12-4 and TRBJ2-7; the D call may be TRBD1 or TRBD2 (5 bases each). The CDR3 totals 12 residues. V lost 5 bases to trimming and J lost 5 bases, with 10 bases between them. The DNA for the CDR3 is TGTGCCAGCAGTCTGGGACGGCACGAGCAGTACTTC. As protein: CASSLGRHEQYF.

Note on this clonotype: The conserved phenylalanine or tryptophan is not found at the CDR3 terminus, so this likely reflects a read error. CDR3 protein: CASSLAVGSGGYTL. DNA of the CDR3: TGTGCCAGCAGCTTGGCCGTGGGGAGTGGTGGCTACACCCTC. V and J are TRBV5-5 and TRBJ1-2; D not certain. This CDR3 has 14 residues. V shed 0 bases and J shed 7 bases, with 13 bases lying between them. Germline V gene data show CDR1 as SGHKS and CDR2 as YYEKEE (reference sequence).

The chain combines TRBV7-6 with TRBJ2-1; D might be TRBD2 (5 bases). The CDR3 loop spans 16 amino acids. Trimming stripped 1 base from V and 7 bases from J, with 17 bases between. The V gene's germline CDR1 is SGHVS and CDR2 FNYEAQ. The DNA for the CDR3 is TGTGCCAGCAGCTTAGGAGAGGAACGGGGAGTTAATGAGCAGTTCTTC. It codes for CASSLGEERGVNEQFF.

This chain connects TRBV30 to TRBJ2-7; D unresolved. Trimming took off 4 bases at V and 1 base at J, with 17 bases between the two ends. The CDR3 consists of 15 residues. The germline CDR1 and CDR2 sequences are GTSNPN and SVGIG (reference sequence). This CDR3 reads CAWTPEEGMSYEQYF. DNA of the CDR3: TGTGCCTGGACCCCCGAGGAAGGTATGTCCTACGAGCAGTACTTC.

CDR3 in amino acids: CASSIGRTGSTEAFF. CDR3 nucleotides: TGTGCCAGTAGTATCGGGAGGACAGGGAGCACTGAAGCTTTCTTT. The chain couples TRBV19 to TRBJ1-1, with 8 positions matching TRBD1. The trim removed 3 bases at V and 4 bases at J, leaving 7 bases unmatched. This CDR3 comprises 15 residues. Germline CDR1 and CDR2: LNHDA and SQIVND (reference sequence).

The chain recombines TRBV12-3 or TRBV12-4 with TRBJ1-1, with D possibly matching TRBD1 (6 bases). This CDR3 region has 16 residues. The CDR3: CASGRRGEGGATEAFF. DNA of the CDR3: TGTGCTAGTGGCCGACGCGGGGAGGGGGGAGCCACTGAAGCTTTCTTT.

This chain joins TRBV13 and TRBJ1-2; 8 nucleotides agree with TRBD1. Germline V gene data show CDR1 as PRHDT and CDR2 as FYEKMQ (reference sequence). Trimming took 2 bases from V and 8 from J; bases not matched to a gene: 4. CDR3 length: 13 amino acids. The CDR3 region is CASSLRTGLGYTF. CDR3 sequence (DNA): TGTGCCAGCAGCTTAAGGACAGGGTTGGGCTACACCTTC.

This chain uses TRBV30 with TRBJ1-1, with D uncertain. The CDR3 is made up of 11 amino acids. Looked up from germline, CDR1 is GTSNPN and CDR2 is SVGIG (reference sequence). Between the trimmed V and J ends, which lost 3 bases and 8 bases, there was a span of 10 bases. The CDR3 protein is CAWRDLVEAFF. Here the CDR3 DNA reads TGTGCCTGGAGGGACTTAGTAGAAGCTTTCTTT.

The chain employs TRBV24-1 and TRBJ2-2; the D gene is possibly TRBD1 (6 bases). The length of the CDR3 is 15 residues. Trimming removed 8 bases at V and 0 bases at J, with 12 bases between. Germline CDR1 is KGHDR and CDR2 is SFDVKD. CDR3 sequence reads: CATIRGQPNTGELFF. As DNA, the CDR3 is TGTGCCACCATCCGCGGACAGCCGAACACCGGGGAGCTGTTTTTT.

The rearrangement links TRBV30 to TRBJ2-1; D remains ambiguous. The CDR3 length is 15 residues. The V end lost 4 bases, the J end lost 0 bases, and 13 bases lay between the germline ends. Germline-derived CDR1 and CDR2 are GTSNPN and SVGIG (reference sequence). The CDR3 DNA sequence: TGTGCCTGGACTTCCGGCCAACGCTCCTACAATGAGCAGTTCTTC. Translating gives CAWTSGQRSYNEQFF.

The chain is built from TRBV18 and TRBJ2-5; D possibly corresponds to TRBD1 (5 bases). The CDR3 has 16 amino acids. Germline-derived CDR1 and CDR2 are KGHSH and LQKENI. Trimming took 3 bases from V and 2 from J, leaving 16 bases between them. This CDR3 is CASSPVVGHPQETQYF. In nucleotides, the CDR3 is TGTGCCAGCTCACCCGTCGTTGGACACCCGCAAGAGACCCAGTACTTC. Based on the CDR3 plus reference TRBV18 and TRBJ2-5, the full variable domain is NAGVMQNPRHLVRRRGQEARLRCSPMKGHSHVYWYRQLPEEGLKFMVYLQKENIIDESGMPKERFSAEFPKEGPSILRIQQVVRGDSAAYFCASSPVVGHPQETQYFGPGTRLLVL.

A few counts support this clonotype. The chain combines TRBV11-2 with TRBJ1-1; perhaps TRBD1 as D (5 bases). Trimming left V 8 bases short and J 1 base short, with 14 bases between. In germline, CDR1 is SGHAT, CDR2 FQNNGV. The CDR3 contains 14 residues. The CDR3 DNA is TGTGCCAGCTTTCGGGGGTCGGGGAACACTGAAGCTTTCTTT. Its protein is CASFRGSGNTEAFF.

V is TRBV9 and J is TRBJ2-3; no definite D call. This CDR3 has 11 residues. Germline values: CDR1 SGDLS, CDR2 YYNGEE. V gave up 0 bases and J gave up 5 bases, with 1 base separating them. CDR3 sequence reads: CASSVEDTQYF. For the CDR3, the DNA is TGTGCCAGCAGCGTAGAAGATACGCAGTATTTT.

The gene calls are TRBV25-1 and TRBJ1-2, with D possibly TRBD1 on 6 matching bases. Trimming cost V 10 bases and J 6 bases, with 12 bases left between them. Germline V gene lookup returns CDR1 MGHDK and CDR2 SYGVNS. The CDR3 covers 11 residues. The CDR3 sequence is CATTGGHGYTF. The CDR3 DNA reads TGTGCCACCACGGGGGGCCATGGCTACACCTTC.

This rearrangement joins TRBV20-1 to TRBJ1-2, with D perhaps matching TRBD1 (5 bases). V dropped 3 bases and J dropped 2 bases, with 10 bases sitting between them. The CDR3 length is 13 residues. Germline assignment: CDR1 DFQATT and CDR2 SNEGSKA (reference sequence). The CDR3 loop reads CSASDGTNYGYTF. In DNA, the CDR3 is TGCAGTGCTAGCGACGGGACGAACTATGGCTACACCTTC.

V usage is TRBV13 and J usage is TRBJ2-7, with TRBD2 matching 7 bases. CDR1 and CDR2 (germline): PRHDT, FYEKMQ (reference sequence). The CDR3 has 14 amino acids. V lost 7 bases to trimming and J lost 5 bases; unmatched junction nucleotides: 11. CDR3 DNA sequence: TGTGCCAGCACCGCAGGCGAGGGAGGGAACGAGCAGTACTTC. It encodes CASTAGEGGNEQYF.

V and J are TRBV14 and TRBJ2-2, with TRBD1 as a possible D gene (5 bases). V shed 0 bases and J shed 7 bases, with 12 bases lying between them. CDR1 is SGHDN, CDR2 FVKESK, per germline. The CDR3 has 15 amino acids. The DNA for the CDR3 is TGTGCCAGCAGCCAAGATGGGCCAGGGCACGGGGAGCTGTTTTTT. It encodes CASSQDGPGHGELFF.

The table lists this clonotype with a few counts. The chain links TRBV7-6 to TRBJ2-7; D perhaps matches TRBD2 (7 bases). The CDR3 extends over 15 amino acids. Germline CDR1 is SGHVS and CDR2 is FNYEAQ. Trimming stripped 1 base from V and 4 bases from J, with 14 bases between. CDR3 bases: TGTGCCAGCAGCTTAGGTGGGGGGGCAATTTACGAGCAGTACTTC. Its protein is CASSLGGGAIYEQYF. Complete variable domain (other parts from reference TRBV7-6 and TRBJ2-7): GAGVSQSPRYKVTKRGQDVALRCDPISGHVSLYWYRQALGQGPEFLTYFNYEAQQDKSGLPNDRFSAERPEGSISTLTIQRTEQRDSAMYRCASSLGGGAIYEQYFGPGTRLTVT.

Details on this clonotype: One end of the junction varies from germline; a read error may be responsible. The V gene is TRBV19, the J gene TRBJ2-5; a weak D match, TRBD1 (6 bases). This CDR3 has 15 amino acids. Germline-derived CDR1 and CDR2 are LNHDA and SQIVND (reference sequence). The CDR3: CVSSKAGVQEETQYF. CDR3 coding DNA: TGTGTCAGTAGTAAAGCAGGGGTCCAGGAAGAGACCCAGTACTTC.